This T cell receptor (beta chain) was identified during a study of CD8 T cells in ankylosing spondylitis. From the 5' RACE reads, TCRdb called clonotypes with MiXCR, one entry per CDR3 protein. The sample lists some 140,000 distinct CDR3 sequences; 7% to 10% were seen once. V gave up 10 bases and J gave up 4 bases; unmatched junction bases: 12. The length of the CDR3 is 15 residues. The sequence came from a male donor with ankylosing spondylitis. The chain recombines TRBV12-3 or TRBV12-4 with TRBJ1-1; 10 nucleotides align to TRBD1. Sequencing was carried out using synovial fluid, either unsorted or a sorted T cell fraction (not recorded which). This CDR3 reads CANPAGTGAFTEAFF. The DNA of the CDR3 is TGTGCCAATCCCGCGGGGACAGGGGCCTTCACTGAAGCTTTCTTT.